The present entry profiles one TCR beta chain with its context. Antigen specificity is unknown. This entry is derived from a study of immune evolution from preneoplasia to lung adenocarcinoma. Overall study results and limits: Later-stage lesions seemingly showed higher T cell density and diversity than normal lung.

Between about 2013 and 2018, patients underwent resection in Japan or China. Generated by immunoSEQ multiplex PCR, the TCRdb table keeps only in-frame clones and is missing some. This sample has 9,500 to 15,000 clones, with under 90% found just once. CDR1 and CDR2 from the germline V gene are SGHTA and FQGNSA. V lost 5 bases and J 6 bases, leaving 11 bases between the germline ends. The CDR3 consists of 12 residues. This rearrangement joins TRBV7-2 to TRBJ2-7, with D hard to call. Specimen: FFPE tissue from an adenomatous hyperplasia lung lesion. Described subset: atypical adenomatous hyperplasia (AAH), lung preneoplasia. The clonotype comes from a person over 45 with lung adenocarcinoma. The CDR3 DNA reads as TGTGCCAGCAGCCCGGATCCTAGCGAGCAGTACTTC. This translates into CASSPDPSEQYF.